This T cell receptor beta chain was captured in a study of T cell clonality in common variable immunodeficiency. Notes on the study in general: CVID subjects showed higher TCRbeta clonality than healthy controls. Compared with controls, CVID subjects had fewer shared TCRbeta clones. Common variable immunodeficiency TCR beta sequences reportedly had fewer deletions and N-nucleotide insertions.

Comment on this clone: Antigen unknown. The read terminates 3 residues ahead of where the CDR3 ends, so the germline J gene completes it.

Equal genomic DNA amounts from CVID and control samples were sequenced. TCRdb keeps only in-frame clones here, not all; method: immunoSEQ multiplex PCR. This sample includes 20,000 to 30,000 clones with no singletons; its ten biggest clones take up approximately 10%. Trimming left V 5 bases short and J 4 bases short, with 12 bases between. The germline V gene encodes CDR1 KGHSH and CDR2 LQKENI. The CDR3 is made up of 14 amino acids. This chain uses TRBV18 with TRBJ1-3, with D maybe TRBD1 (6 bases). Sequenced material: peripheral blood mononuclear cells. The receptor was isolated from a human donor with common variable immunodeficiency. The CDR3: CASSTQGSGNTIYF. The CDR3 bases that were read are TGTGCCAGCTCAACTCAGGGGTCCGGAAACACC.